This T cell receptor beta chain was captured by sequencing in a study of shared clonotypes between healthy human individuals. Each cell subset's genomic DNA was divided evenly among several immunoSEQ plates. This table comes from immunoSEQ multiplex PCR, and its TCRdb copy is limited to in-frame clones, with some not included. The table shows around 2,000,000 clones, with 85% to 95% occurring only once. The naive CD8 fraction comprised CD45RO-negative cells positively selected for CCR7 and excluded terminally differentiated effector memory CD45RA+ cells. The sample comprised naive CD8+ T cells from PBMCs. This TCR was recovered from a man aged 18 to 30 in good health. Some clones in this sample may be carry-over from other donors' samples.

The CDR3 spells CASRDDRRRVLGNTIYF. CDR3 DNA: TGTGCCAGCAGGGATGACAGGAGGAGGGTACTGGGAAACACCATATATTTT. The chain employs TRBV28 and TRBJ1-3; TRBD1 might be the D (6 bases). The germline V gene encodes CDR1 MDHEN and CDR2 SYDVKM. CDR3 length: 17 residues. The ends were cut back, 6 bases at V and 4 bases at J, with 22 bases in the middle.